This T cell receptor beta chain derives from a study of human T cells and chemical hapten exposure. TCRdb reprocessed the RACE reads with MiXCR, giving one entry per CDR3 protein. This sample has roughly 130,000 distinct CDR3 sequences, with approximately 9.1% found just once. Stated time point: healthy volunteer bleed at 2 weeks. Whole blood, unfractionated, served as the material for total RNA extraction. A few counts support this clonotype. Trimming pared 3 bases from V and 5 bases from J, leaving 12 bases between. Germline lookup yields CDR1 KGHSH and CDR2 LQKENI. The CDR3 has 14 residues. The rearrangement links TRBV18 to TRBJ2-3; D not certain. Sample: whole blood. This TCR was recovered from a male donor in good health. Some clones in this sample may be carry-over from other donors' samples. The CDR3 loop reads CASSPKTIGDTQYF. CDR3 bases: TGTGCCAGCTCACCGAAGACAATCGGAGATACGCAGTATTTT.